Listed here are 7 T cell receptor beta chains from one sample, sequenced in a study of blood T cell repertoires in COVID-19. Libraries were prepared by immunoSEQ multiplex PCR; TCRdb keeps only in-frame clonotypes and omits some of them. The repertoire consists of 200,000 to 300,000 clones, with more than 85% occurring once and the leading ten covering approximately 6.8%. What was sequenced was peripheral blood. The receptors stem from a woman aged 70-85 years with active or convalescent COVID-19.

The chain couples TRBV6-5 to TRBJ1-1; D is ambiguous. The CDR3 spans 13 residues. V lost 11 bases and J lost 5, with 18 bases in between. Germline CDR1 and CDR2: MNHEY and SVGAGI. CDR3 DNA sequence: TGTGCCTACGGAGGTGCTGTGGGTACTGAAGCTTTCTTT. It encodes CAYGGAVGTEAFF.

The rearrangement links TRBV6-5 to TRBJ1-2, with TRBD1 matching 10 bases. Germline CDR1 is MNHEY and CDR2 is SVGAGI. The CDR3 length is 14 residues. J lost 10 bases, V lost 6 bases, and 11 bases had no gene match. The CDR3 loop reads CASRFTGQGRDYTF. CDR3 DNA: TGTGCCAGCAGGTTTACGGGACAGGGGAGGGACTACACCTTC.

This chain connects TRBV5-1 to TRBJ2-6; D might be TRBD2 (6 bases). V was trimmed by 4 bases and J by 0 bases, leaving 14 bases between them. Looked up from germline, CDR1 is SGHRS and CDR2 is YFSETQ. The CDR3 runs 17 residues. CDR3 nucleotides: TGCGCCAGCAGCCCGGGACGGGGGAACTCTGGGGCCAACGTCCTGACTTTC. The encoded protein is CASSPGRGNSGANVLTF.

The rearrangement uses TRBV6-2 or TRBV6-3 and TRBJ1-1, with 9 bases aligning to TRBD1. The CDR3 consists of 16 residues. Germline values: CDR1 MNHEY, CDR2 SVGEGT. The V and J ends lost 4 bases and 5 bases, in that order; junction bases with no gene match: 11. CDR3 sequence (DNA): TGTGCCAGCAGTTGGGACAGGGATGTAGCAGCGACTGAAGCTTTCTTT. This sequence encodes CASSWDRDVAATEAFF.

The chain recombines TRBV6-1 with TRBJ2-5, with 10 nucleotides matching TRBD1. The V gene's germline CDR1 is MNHNS and CDR2 SASEGT. The V gene end was trimmed by 3 bases and the J gene end by 3 bases; junction bases not matched to a gene: 4. This CDR3 has 15 residues. CDR3 sequence (DNA): TGTGCCAGCAGTGAGGACAGGGGGAGTAAAGAGACCCAGTACTTC. This translates into CASSEDRGSKETQYF.

For this clone: The sample carries other DNA sequences with the same CDR3. The chain uses TRBV5-1 and TRBJ1-4; the D is unclear. Germline V gives CDR1 SGHRS, CDR2 YFSETQ. Trimming removed 0 bases at V and 7 bases at J, with 10 bases between. The CDR3 loop spans 14 amino acids. CDR3 nucleotide sequence: TGCGCCAGCAGCTTGGGGGGAGGCAGTGAAAAACTGTTTTTT. It specifies CASSLGGGSEKLFF.

The rearrangement joins TRBV4-3 to TRBJ2-3; possibly TRBD1 for D (6 bases). Deletions cut 4 bases from V and 3 bases from J, with 11 bases between. The CDR3 is made up of 14 amino acids. The germline V gene encodes CDR1 LGHNA and CDR2 YSLEER. CDR3 sequence (DNA): TGCGCCAGCAGCCGAGAACAGGGAACAGATACGCAGTATTTT. Residues: CASSREQGTDTQYF.